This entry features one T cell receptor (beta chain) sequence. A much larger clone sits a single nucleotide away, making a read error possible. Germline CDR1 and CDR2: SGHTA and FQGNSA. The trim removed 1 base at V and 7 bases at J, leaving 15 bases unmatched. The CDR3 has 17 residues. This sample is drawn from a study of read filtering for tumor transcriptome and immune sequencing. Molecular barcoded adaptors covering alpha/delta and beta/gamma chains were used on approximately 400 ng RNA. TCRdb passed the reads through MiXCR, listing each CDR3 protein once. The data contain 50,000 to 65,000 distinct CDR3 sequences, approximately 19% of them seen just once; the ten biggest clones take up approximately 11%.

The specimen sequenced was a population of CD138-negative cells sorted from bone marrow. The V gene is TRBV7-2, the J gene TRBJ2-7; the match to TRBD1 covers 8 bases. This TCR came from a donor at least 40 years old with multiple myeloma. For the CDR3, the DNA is TGTGCCAGCAGCTTAGGCCCCTCTAGGCAGGGGGCAAGTGAGCAGTACTTC. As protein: CASSLGPSRQGASEQYF.